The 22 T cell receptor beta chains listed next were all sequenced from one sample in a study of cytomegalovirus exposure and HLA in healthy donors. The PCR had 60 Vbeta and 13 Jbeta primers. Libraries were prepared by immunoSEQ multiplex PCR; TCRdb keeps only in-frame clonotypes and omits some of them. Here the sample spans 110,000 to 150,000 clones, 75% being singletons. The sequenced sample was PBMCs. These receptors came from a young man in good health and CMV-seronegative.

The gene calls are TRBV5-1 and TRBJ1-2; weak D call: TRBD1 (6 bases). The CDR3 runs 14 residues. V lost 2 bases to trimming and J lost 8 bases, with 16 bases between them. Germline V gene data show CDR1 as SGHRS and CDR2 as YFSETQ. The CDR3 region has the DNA TGCGCCAGCAGCTTCCCTGAGGGGGTAAAGGGCTACACCTTC. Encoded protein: CASSFPEGVKGYTF.

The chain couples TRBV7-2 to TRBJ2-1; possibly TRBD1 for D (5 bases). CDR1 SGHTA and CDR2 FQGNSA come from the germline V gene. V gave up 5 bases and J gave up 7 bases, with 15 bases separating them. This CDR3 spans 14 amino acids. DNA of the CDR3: TGTGCCAGCAGCCCTGCTCTCCCAGGGAATGAGCAGTTCTTC. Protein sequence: CASSPALPGNEQFF.

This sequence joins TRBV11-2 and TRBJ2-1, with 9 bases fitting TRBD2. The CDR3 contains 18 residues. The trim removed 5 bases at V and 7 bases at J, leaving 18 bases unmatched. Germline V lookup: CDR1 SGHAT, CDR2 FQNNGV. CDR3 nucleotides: TGTGCCAGCAGCGTAGGGGGGGGCGGCGGGAGGGAGTGGAATGAGCAGTTCTTC. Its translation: CASSVGGGGGREWNEQFF.

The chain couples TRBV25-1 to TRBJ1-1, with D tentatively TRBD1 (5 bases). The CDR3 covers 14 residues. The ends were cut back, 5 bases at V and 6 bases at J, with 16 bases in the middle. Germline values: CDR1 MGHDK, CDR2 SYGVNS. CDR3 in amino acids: CASSQPSGGSEAFF. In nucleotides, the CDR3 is TGTGCCAGCAGTCAACCCTCGGGGGGGTCTGAAGCTTTCTTT.

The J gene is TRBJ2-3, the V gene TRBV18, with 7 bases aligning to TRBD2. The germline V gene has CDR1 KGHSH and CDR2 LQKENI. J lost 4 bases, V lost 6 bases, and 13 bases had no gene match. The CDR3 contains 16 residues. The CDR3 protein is CASSPTAGARPDTQYF. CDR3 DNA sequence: TGTGCCAGCTCCCCCACGGCGGGAGCCCGACCAGATACGCAGTATTTT.

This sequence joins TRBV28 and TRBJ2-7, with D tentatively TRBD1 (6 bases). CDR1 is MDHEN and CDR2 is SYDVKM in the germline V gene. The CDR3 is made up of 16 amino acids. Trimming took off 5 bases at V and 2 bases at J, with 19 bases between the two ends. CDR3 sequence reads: CASSRFSDRPPYEQYF. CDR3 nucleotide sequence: TGTGCCAGCAGTCGTTTTTCTGACAGGCCCCCCTACGAGCAGTACTTC.

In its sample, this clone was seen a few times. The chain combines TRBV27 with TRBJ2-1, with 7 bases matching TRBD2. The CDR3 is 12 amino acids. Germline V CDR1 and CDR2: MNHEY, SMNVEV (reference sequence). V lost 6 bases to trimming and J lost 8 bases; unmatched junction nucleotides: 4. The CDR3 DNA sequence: TGTGCCAGCAGCCCAGCGGGACATGAGCAGTTCTTC. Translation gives CASSPAGHEQFF.

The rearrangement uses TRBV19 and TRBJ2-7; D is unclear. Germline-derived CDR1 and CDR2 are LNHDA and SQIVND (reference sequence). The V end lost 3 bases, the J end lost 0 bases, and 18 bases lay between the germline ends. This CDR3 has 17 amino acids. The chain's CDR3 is CASSIGQASSSSYEQYF. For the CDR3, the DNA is TGTGCCAGTAGTATCGGCCAGGCTTCTTCCAGCTCCTACGAGCAGTACTTC.

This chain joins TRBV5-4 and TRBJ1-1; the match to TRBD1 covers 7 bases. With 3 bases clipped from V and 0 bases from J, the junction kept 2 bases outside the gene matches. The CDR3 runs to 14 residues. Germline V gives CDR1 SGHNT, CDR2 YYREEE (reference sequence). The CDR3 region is CASSWGQLNTEAFF. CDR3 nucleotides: TGTGCCAGCAGCTGGGGACAGTTGAACACTGAAGCTTTCTTT.

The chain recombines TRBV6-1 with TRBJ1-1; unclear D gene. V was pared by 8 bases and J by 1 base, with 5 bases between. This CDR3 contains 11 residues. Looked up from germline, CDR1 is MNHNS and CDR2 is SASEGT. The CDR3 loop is CASLRNTEAFF. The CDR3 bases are TGTGCCAGCCTTAGGAACACTGAAGCTTTCTTT.

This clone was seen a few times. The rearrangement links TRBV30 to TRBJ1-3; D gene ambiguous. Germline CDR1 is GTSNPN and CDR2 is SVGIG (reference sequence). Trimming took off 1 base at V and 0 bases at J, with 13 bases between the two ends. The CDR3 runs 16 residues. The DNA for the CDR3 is TGTGCCTGGAGTGGGGTTGGGCTGATCTCTGGAAACACCATATATTTT. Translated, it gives CAWSGVGLISGNTIYF.

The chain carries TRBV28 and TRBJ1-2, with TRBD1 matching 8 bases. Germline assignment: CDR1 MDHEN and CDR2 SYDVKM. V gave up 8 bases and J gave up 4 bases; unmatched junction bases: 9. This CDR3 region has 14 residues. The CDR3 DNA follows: TGTGCCAGCGGACAGGGACCCATAAGCTATGGCTACACCTTC. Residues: CASGQGPISYGYTF.

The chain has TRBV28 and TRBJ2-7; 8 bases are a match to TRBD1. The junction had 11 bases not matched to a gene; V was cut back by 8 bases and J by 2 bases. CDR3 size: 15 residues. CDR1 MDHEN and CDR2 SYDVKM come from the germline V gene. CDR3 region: CASRPQGATTYEQYF. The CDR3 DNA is TGTGCCAGCCGACCCCAGGGGGCAACGACCTACGAGCAGTACTTC.

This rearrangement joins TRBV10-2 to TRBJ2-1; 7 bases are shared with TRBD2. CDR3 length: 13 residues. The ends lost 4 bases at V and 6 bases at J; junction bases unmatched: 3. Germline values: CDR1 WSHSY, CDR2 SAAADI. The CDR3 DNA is TGCGCCAGCAGTGGACTAGCAACCAATGAGCAGTTCTTC. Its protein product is CASSGLATNEQFF.

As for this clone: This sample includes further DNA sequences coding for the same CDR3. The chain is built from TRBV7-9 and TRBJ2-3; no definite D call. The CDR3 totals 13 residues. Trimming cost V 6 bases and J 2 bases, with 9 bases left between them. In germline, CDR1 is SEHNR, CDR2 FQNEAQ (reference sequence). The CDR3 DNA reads TGTGCCAGCAGTCTACCCCCCACAGATACGCAGTATTTT. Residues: CASSLPPTDTQYF. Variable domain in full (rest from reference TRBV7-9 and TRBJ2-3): DTGVSQNPRHKITKRGQNVTFRCDPISEHNRLYWYRQTLGQGPEFLTYFQNEAQLEKSRLLSDRFSAERPKGSFSTLEIQRTEQGDSAMYLCASSLPPTDTQYFGPGTRLTVL.

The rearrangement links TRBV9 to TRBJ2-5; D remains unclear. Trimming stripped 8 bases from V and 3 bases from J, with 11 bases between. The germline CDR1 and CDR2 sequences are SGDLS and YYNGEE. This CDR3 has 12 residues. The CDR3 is CASSWPEETQYF. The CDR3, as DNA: TGTGCCAGTTCGTGGCCCGAAGAGACCCAGTACTTC. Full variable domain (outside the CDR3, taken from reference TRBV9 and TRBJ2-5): DSGVTQTPKHLITATGQRVTLRCSPRSGDLSVYWYQQSLDQGLQFLIQYYNGEERAKGNILERFSAQQFPDLHSELNLSSLELGDSALYFCASSWPEETQYFGPGTRLLVL.

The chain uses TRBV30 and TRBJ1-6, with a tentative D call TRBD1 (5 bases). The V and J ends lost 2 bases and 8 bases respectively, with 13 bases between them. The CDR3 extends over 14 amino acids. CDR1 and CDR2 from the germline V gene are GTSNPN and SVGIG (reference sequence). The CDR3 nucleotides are TGTGCCTGGAGTAGGCGGCAGGGATATTCACCCCTCCACTTT. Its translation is CAWSRRQGYSPLHF.

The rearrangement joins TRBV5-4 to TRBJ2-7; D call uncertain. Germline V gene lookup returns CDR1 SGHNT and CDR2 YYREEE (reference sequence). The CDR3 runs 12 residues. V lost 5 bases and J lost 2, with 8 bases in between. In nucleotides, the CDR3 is TGTGCCAGCAGTTTCGACACCTACGAGCAGTACTTC. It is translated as CASSFDTYEQYF.

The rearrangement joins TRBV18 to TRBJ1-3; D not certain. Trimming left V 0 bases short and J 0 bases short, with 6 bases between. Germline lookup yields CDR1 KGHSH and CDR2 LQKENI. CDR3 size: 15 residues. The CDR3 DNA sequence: TGTGCCAGCTCACCACCTGACATCTCTGGAAACACCATATATTTT. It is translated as CASSPPDISGNTIYF.

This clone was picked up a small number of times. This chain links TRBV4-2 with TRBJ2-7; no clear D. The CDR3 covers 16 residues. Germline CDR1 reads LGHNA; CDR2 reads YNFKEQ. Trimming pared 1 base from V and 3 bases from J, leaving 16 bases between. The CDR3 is CASSQVGTSRVYEQYF. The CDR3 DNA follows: TGTGCCAGCAGCCAAGTGGGTACCTCCCGGGTCTACGAGCAGTACTTC.

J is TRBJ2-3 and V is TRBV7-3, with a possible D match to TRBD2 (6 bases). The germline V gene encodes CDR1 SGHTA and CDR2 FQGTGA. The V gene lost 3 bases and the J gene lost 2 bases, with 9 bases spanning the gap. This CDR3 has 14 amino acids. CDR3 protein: CASSFGGVTDTQYF. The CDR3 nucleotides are TGTGCCAGCAGCTTCGGAGGGGTCACAGATACGCAGTATTTT.

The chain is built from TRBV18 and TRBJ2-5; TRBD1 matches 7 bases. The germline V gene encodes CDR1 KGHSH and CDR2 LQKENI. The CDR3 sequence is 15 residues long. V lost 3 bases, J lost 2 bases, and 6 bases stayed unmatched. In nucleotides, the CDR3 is TGTGCCAGCTCACCCACAACAGGGGCTCAAGAGACCCAGTACTTC. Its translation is CASSPTTGAQETQYF.